Described below is a single T cell receptor beta chain sequence and its context. The antigen is not known. The data belong to a study of response to subunit inactivated influenza vaccine. The study, taken as a whole, reports: Each seasonal influenza vaccination recruits few new T cells, the authors suggested.

MiXCR, run by TCRdb on the RT-PCR reads, gives a single entry per CDR3 protein. Of roughly 570,000 distinct CDR3 sequences in the sample, roughly 15% are singletons; the top ten hold roughly 10%. V shed 3 bases, J shed 0 bases, and the junction held 2 bases outside the gene matches. There are 15 residues in the CDR3. This receptor was identified in a man aged 50 or older who received an inactivated influenza vaccine. The J gene is TRBJ2-4, the V gene TRBV12-3 or TRBV12-4; TRBD1 matches 7 bases. The sequences come from PBMCs from blood, collected roughly 13 days after vaccination. The CDR3 coding sequence is TGTGCCAGCAGTTTCGACAGGGTAGCCAAAAACATTCAGTACTTC. This translates into CASSFDRVAKNIQYF.